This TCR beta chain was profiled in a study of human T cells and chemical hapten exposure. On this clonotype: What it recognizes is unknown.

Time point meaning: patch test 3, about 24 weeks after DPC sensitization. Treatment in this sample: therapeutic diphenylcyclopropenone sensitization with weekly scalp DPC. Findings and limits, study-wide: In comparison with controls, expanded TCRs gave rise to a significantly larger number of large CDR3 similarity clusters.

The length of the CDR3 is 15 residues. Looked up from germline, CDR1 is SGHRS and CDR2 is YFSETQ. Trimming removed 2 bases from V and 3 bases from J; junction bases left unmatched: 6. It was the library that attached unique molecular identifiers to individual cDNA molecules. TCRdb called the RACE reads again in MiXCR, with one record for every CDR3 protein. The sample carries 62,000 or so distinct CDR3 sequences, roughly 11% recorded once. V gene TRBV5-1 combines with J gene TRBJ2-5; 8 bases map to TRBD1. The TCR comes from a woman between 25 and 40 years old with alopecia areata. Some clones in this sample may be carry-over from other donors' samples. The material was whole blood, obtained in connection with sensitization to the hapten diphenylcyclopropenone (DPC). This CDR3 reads CASSFLGQGEETQYF. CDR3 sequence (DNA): TGCGCCAGCAGCTTCCTAGGACAGGGAGAAGAGACCCAGTACTTC.